This is a list of T cell receptor beta chains from one sample in a study of T-cell memory formation after mild COVID-19. A single record per CDR3 protein comes from TCRdb applying MiXCR to the 5' RACE reads. The sample carries approximately 580,000 distinct CDR3 sequences, roughly 20% recorded once. Source material: PBMCs or a T cell subset sorted from them (not recorded which). The source is an adult woman who had mild COVID-19 (a few samples of this study predate the infection). Cell type and time point are not known. The CDR3 runs from the conserved cysteine through the conserved F or W.

J gene: TRBJ2-1
V gene: TRBV20-1
CDR3 protein: CSAGRFGTGSVEQFF

J gene: TRBJ2-5
V gene: TRBV4-3
CDR3 protein: CASSPWTSVEETQYF

J gene: TRBJ2-5
V gene: TRBV2
CDR3 protein: CASSRALETQYF

J gene: TRBJ2-5
V gene: TRBV5-1
CDR3 protein: CASKPGTEETQYF

J gene: TRBJ1-2
V gene: TRBV25-1
CDR3 protein: CASSEGGGYTF

J gene: TRBJ2-5
V gene: TRBV7-2
CDR3 protein: CASSSGGGRRGETQYF

J gene: TRBJ2-3
V gene: TRBV12-3/TRBV12-4
CDR3 protein: CASSLRDFLLGQYF

J gene: TRBJ1-2
V gene: TRBV2
CDR3 protein: CASSEALQGTVDYGYTF

J gene: TRBJ2-7
V gene: TRBV18
CDR3 protein: CASSVTGGRPGYEQYF

J gene: TRBJ2-3
V gene: TRBV3-1
CDR3 protein: CASSQGATHLDTQYF

J gene: TRBJ1-1
V gene: TRBV20-1
CDR3 protein: CSARGGPEAFF

J gene: TRBJ2-1
V gene: TRBV12-3/TRBV12-4
CDR3 protein: CASSFGRGRTSYNEQFF

J gene: TRBJ2-5
V gene: TRBV24-1
CDR3 protein: CATSDHRTGTGETQYF

J gene: TRBJ2-7
V gene: TRBV7-9
CDR3 protein: CASESGAYEQYF

J gene: TRBJ2-7
V gene: TRBV7-9
CDR3 protein: CASTPPSAGDEQYF

J gene: TRBJ2-7
V gene: TRBV5-1
CDR3 protein: CASSLTHWTGRGIF

J gene: TRBJ1-1
V gene: TRBV12-3/TRBV12-4
CDR3 protein: CASTKATNTEAFF

J gene: TRBJ1-2
V gene: TRBV20-1
CDR3 protein: CSAIAGALPRDYGYTF

J gene: TRBJ1-1
V gene: TRBV5-1
CDR3 protein: CASSPLISETEAFF

J gene: TRBJ1-2
V gene: TRBV7-2
CDR3 protein: CASSLSGPVPYGYTF

J gene: TRBJ2-7
V gene: TRBV25-1
CDR3 protein: CASSEYVASGGAYEQYF

J gene: TRBJ2-1
V gene: TRBV6-1
CDR3 protein: CASSRRLGDEQFF

J gene: TRBJ2-7
V gene: TRBV6-5
CDR3 protein: CASSYSIWQSYEQYF

J gene: TRBJ1-1
V gene: TRBV24-1
CDR3 protein: CAVRGQGDTEAFF

J gene: TRBJ2-1
V gene: TRBV18
CDR3 protein: CATRTSGSLNEQFF

J gene: TRBJ2-1
V gene: TRBV6-4
CDR3 protein: CASSVGTSVGEQFF

J gene: TRBJ2-7
V gene: TRBV6-5
CDR3 protein: CASSSPWDGIYEQYF

J gene: TRBJ1-5
V gene: TRBV7-8
CDR3 protein: CASSLARRGDGNQPQHF

J gene: TRBJ1-1
V gene: TRBV4-1
CDR3 protein: CASSQDWGGNTEAFF

J gene: TRBJ2-1
V gene: TRBV5-1
CDR3 protein: CASSSRDRSRDEQFF

J gene: TRBJ2-7
V gene: TRBV3-1
CDR3 protein: CASSLTYAGGGGEQYF

J gene: TRBJ2-2
V gene: TRBV5-1
CDR3 protein: CASSSGGAVTGELFF

J gene: TRBJ2-7
V gene: TRBV7-6
CDR3 protein: CASSFHLAGGPDEQYF

J gene: TRBJ2-1
V gene: TRBV5-1
CDR3 protein: CASSLAQRGVYYNEQFF

J gene: TRBJ1-2
V gene: TRBV20-1
CDR3 protein: CSARESGLYGYTF

J gene: TRBJ2-7
V gene: TRBV18
CDR3 protein: CASSPSWTGGYEQYF

J gene: TRBJ1-1
V gene: TRBV3-1
CDR3 protein: CASSQRGTDTEAFF

J gene: TRBJ2-2
V gene: TRBV7-9
CDR3 protein: CASSLADRTGELFF

J gene: TRBJ2-7
V gene: TRBV9
CDR3 protein: CASSPPPDRYSPYEQYF

J gene: TRBJ2-1
V gene: TRBV4-3
CDR3 protein: CASSLTPGLAGVVNEQFF